A selection of T cell receptor beta chains follows, all from one sample in a study of shared clonotypes between healthy human individuals. Repertoires were generated with immunoSEQ multiplex PCR, while TCRdb's copy carries only in-frame clones and drops some. The repertoire has about 1.4 million clones, 96% of them found once; the top ten carry about 1.2%. The sample taken for sequencing was naive CD4+ T cells sorted from blood. These TCRs come from a man younger than 40 in good health. Each CDR3 is given with its conserved first and last residue. D genes are given only for firm matches. Clone size is not always given. Where it is, it says once, few, many or a class for expanded clones.

TRBJ1-5,TRBV28,.,TRBD1,TGTGCCAGCACCTTCGGACAGGGGTCCAATCAGCCCCAGCATTTT,CASTFGQGSNQPQHF
TRBJ2-7,TRBV6-6,.,.,TGTGCCAGCAGTCCTAGACGGGAAGGAACCTACGAGCAGTACTTC,CASSPRREGTYEQYF
TRBJ2-1,TRBV6-1,.,.,TGTGCCAGCAGTGGAACGTGGGACCCCTACAATGAGCAGTTCTTC,CASSGTWDPYNEQFF
TRBJ1-2,TRBV7-3,.,.,TGTGCCAGCAGCTTGGGGGAGAACTATGGCTACACCTTC,CASSLGENYGYTF
TRBJ1-3,TRBV5-1,once,TRBD1,TGCGCCAGCAGCAGGGGACAGGCCTCCTCTGGAAACACCATATATTTT,CASSRGQASSGNTIYF
TRBJ2-7,TRBV7-6,.,.,TGTGCCAGCAGCTTATATAGCCACTCCTACGAGCAGTACTTC,CASSLYSHSYEQYF
TRBJ2-5,TRBV29-1,.,.,TGCAGCCAATTGGGGGGAGGAGAGACCCAGTACTTC,CSQLGGGETQYF
TRBJ1-2,TRBV29-1,.,TRBD1,TGCAGCGCCCGGACAGGGGGGGATGGCTACACCTTC,CSARTGGDGYTF
TRBJ1-2,TRBV11-2,.,.,TGTGCCAGCAGCTTACATCATCCGGGACAAGGGGGCTACACCTTC,CASSLHHPGQGGYTF
TRBJ1-5,TRBV27,.,.,TGTGCCAGCAGTCCGACGACCAATAGCAATCAGCCCCAGCATTTT,CASSPTTNSNQPQHF
TRBJ2-1,TRBV2,.,.,TGTGCCAGCAATTTACAGTACAATGAGCAGTTCTTC,CASNLQYNEQFF